This is a list of T cell receptor beta chains from one sample in a study of blood T cell repertoires in COVID-19. TCRdb keeps only in-frame clones here, not all; method: immunoSEQ multiplex PCR. The sample includes around 280,000 clones, approximately 86% seen only once; the top ten take 1% to 1.5%. Sequenced material: peripheral blood. These receptor sequences come from a man aged 70-80 years with acute or convalescent COVID-19. CDR3s leave out the opening cysteine and the closing phenylalanine or tryptophan. The order of the fields is J gene, V gene, CDR3 protein.

TRBJ1-2 | TRBV5-5 | ASSLYGGDGYT
TRBJ1-3 | TRBV30 | ASWAPGNTIY
TRBJ2-7 | TRBV28 | ASSYGTRDTSYEQY
TRBJ1-6 | TRBV25-1 | ASRAGGQGNSPLH
TRBJ2-7 | TRBV5-1 | ASSSWTGSYEQY
TRBJ1-5 | TRBV6-2/TRBV6-3 | ASSYSLENTPQH
TRBJ1-3 | TRBV18 | ASSRDKNSGNTIY
TRBJ2-7 | TRBV7-8 | ASSLGGGDEQY
TRBJ1-2 | TRBV2 | ASSEAQGGNDGYT
TRBJ2-1 | TRBV19 | ASRIGGSWDEQF
TRBJ1-1 | TRBV5-4 | ASSFQANFVGAF
TRBJ2-7 | TRBV5-1 | ASSPGHPGEQY
TRBJ1-2 | TRBV7-2 | ASSPVVRANYGYT
TRBJ1-5 | TRBV7-3 | ATRGRWQPQH
TRBJ2-1 | TRBV7-9 | ASSLSGYNEQF
TRBJ1-2 | TRBV6-5 | ASSPVGGDYGYT
TRBJ1-1 | TRBV6-6 | ASSRNRGDSEAF
TRBJ1-5 | TRBV4-1 | ASSQAPGGNSNQPQH
TRBJ1-5 | TRBV7-2 | ASSSVGQFNQPQH
TRBJ2-1 | TRBV28 | ASSSGLVSGRVQF
TRBJ1-2 | TRBV2 | ASSDRLNYGYT
TRBJ2-7 | TRBV7-9 | ASSPPAGGQSEQY
TRBJ2-3 | TRBV3-1/TRBV3-2 | ASSQTSGRTSTDTQY
TRBJ2-7 | TRBV6-5 | ASSYSPGQGAQGQY
TRBJ2-5 | TRBV7-8 | ASSRRTGREETQY
TRBJ1-4 | TRBV15 | ATSRGSTGEKLF
TRBJ2-7 | TRBV9 | ASSAGGLSYEQY
TRBJ1-5 | TRBV19 | ASSLADRGNQPQH
TRBJ2-1 | TRBV5-1 | ASSLPRLSSYNEQF
TRBJ2-5 | TRBV21-1 | ASSFSGLAGEETQY
TRBJ2-1 | TRBV5-1 | ASSLAGSGSYNEQF
TRBJ1-3 | TRBV27 | ASSLVGGTSGNTIY
TRBJ1-6 | TRBV7-9 | ASSPSDRGHHSPLH
TRBJ1-2 | TRBV4-3 | ASSQNRGHGYT
TRBJ2-4 | TRBV28 | ASSLFAGINIQY
TRBJ2-5 | TRBV5-1 | ASSLDPGRREETQY
TRBJ1-4 | TRBV9 | ASSAKPPGTGGEKLF
TRBJ2-5 | TRBV28 | ASREGGRETQY
TRBJ1-1 | TRBV30 | AWSAGVRTEAF
TRBJ2-1 | TRBV7-9 | ASSLEQGLNEQF
TRBJ2-3 | TRBV5-1 | ASSLFSMDTQY
TRBJ2-7 | TRBV4-2 | ASSHREGTSGSPYEQY
TRBJ2-5 | TRBV5-1 | ASSLGDVSGETQY
TRBJ2-7 | TRBV30 | AWSIGKGQGS
TRBJ2-7 | TRBV23-1 | ATRPDRGPPNEQY
TRBJ2-5 | TRBV7-9 | ASSPSGRWETQY
TRBJ1-4 | TRBV21-1 | ASVMTRDRKPMRDEKLF